The clone carrying this T cell receptor beta chain has just a few counts. The entry originates in a study of T cells after yellow fever vaccination. Generation of TCR cDNA used 5'RACE template switching (which added a universal primer site and UMIs). TCRdb used MiXCR to reprocess the 5' RACE reads, holding one entry per CDR3 protein. This sample carries approximately 160,000 distinct CDR3 sequences, approximately 9.9% of them seen once, and the ten largest clones take roughly 40%. CDR3 length: 14 amino acids. The V and J ends lost 4 bases and 6 bases, in that order; junction bases with no gene match: 5. Germline V gene lookup returns CDR1 SGHDN and CDR2 FVKESK.

The specimen was CD8+ T cells sorted from PBMCs, collected 45 days after the yellow fever booster vaccination. The sequence came from a man aged 18-30 years who received the YFV17D yellow fever vaccine. The rearrangement joins TRBV14 to TRBJ2-7; 11 bases match TRBD2. The CDR3 protein is CASSLNGLAGEQYV. CDR3 bases: TGTGCCAGCAGCCTGAATGGACTAGCGGGCGAGCAGTACGTC.